This TCR beta chain was observed in a study of blood T cell repertoires in COVID-19. On the study more broadly: Sites across the United States, Italy and Spain contributed samples from acute and convalescent COVID-19. T cells, B-cell-depleted T cells, or PBMCs provided the cDNA or gDNA that served as material.

This CDR3 is built from 21 residues. The J segment lost 5 bases and the V segment lost 0 bases, leaving 18 bases of the junction unmatched. Germline assignment: CDR1 LGHDT and CDR2 YNNKEL (reference sequence). How the authors handled the data: Estimation of nucleated cell counts was performed using reference gene primer amplification. Sequencing was performed with immunoSEQ multiplex PCR; in TCRdb, only in-frame clones are kept and a portion is missing. Clone size and V and J calls were adopted from that table, with D and trimming inferred from the DNA. In the table there are over 350,000 clones, 86% of which are singletons.

Sequencing input: peripheral blood. The V and J genes are TRBV3-1 (or the pseudogene TRBV3-2) and TRBJ2-3; TRBD2 matches at 12 bases. This clonotype originated in a woman aged 25 to 39 with active or convalescent COVID-19. The CDR3 sequence is CASSQEIGLAGGYYNGDTQYF. The DNA for the CDR3 is TGTGCCAGCAGCCAAGAAATCGGGCTAGCGGGAGGGTATTATAACGGAGATACGCAGTATTTT.